The entry that follows covers one T cell receptor beta chain sequence. TCRdb's table, derived via immunoSEQ multiplex PCR, lists solely in-frame clones and lacks some. The sample yields about 150,000 clones, approximately 90% seen once. Trimming took 3 bases from V and 8 from J; bases not matched to a gene: 14. There are 19 residues in the CDR3. CDR1 and CDR2 (germline): ENHRY, SYGVKD. These data belong to a study of blood T cell repertoires in COVID-19. Material: PBMCs or T cells enriched from blood (not recorded which). The source of this sequence is a middle-aged woman who had been exposed to COVID-19. The rearrangement joins TRBV10-3 to TRBJ2-1, with 15 positions matching TRBD2. The CDR3 here is CAISDFGGLAGGPSYEQFF. The CDR3 nucleotides read TGTGCCATCAGTGACTTCGGAGGACTAGCGGGAGGGCCTAGCTATGAGCAGTTCTTC.